The rows below give T cell receptor beta chains drawn from one sample of a study of blood T cell repertoires in COVID-19. Sequenced by immunoSEQ multiplex PCR; TCRdb stores in-frame clones only, minus some. The data show 60,000 or so clones, roughly 72% seen once. The specimen was peripheral blood. All receptors derive from a woman aged 50 to 65 with active or convalescent COVID-19. Both conserved end residues are part of each CDR3. D genes are given only for firm matches. Clone size is shown for a subset of rows, as once, few, many or a class of expanded clone.

TRBD2 | NA | TRBJ2-2 | TRBV12-5 | CASGFPPGLAGGPTGELFF | TGTGCTAGTGGTTTCCCACCTGGACTAGCGGGAGGGCCTACCGGGGAGCTGTTTTTT
NA | few | TRBJ1-1 | TRBV5-6 | CATQGFANTEAFF | TGTGCCACACAGGGATTTGCGAACACTGAAGCTTTCTTT
NA | NA | TRBJ1-3 | TRBV7-2 | CASSPRRPDSSGNTIYF | TGTGCCAGCAGCCCCCGGCGACCGGACAGCTCTGGAAACACCATATATTTT
NA | NA | TRBJ1-1 | TRBV5-1 | CASSSDSSHKNTEAFF | TGCGCCAGCAGCTCGGACAGTTCCCATAAGAACACTGAAGCTTTCTTT
NA | NA | TRBJ1-2 | TRBV28 | CASSLDFNYGYTF | TGTGCCAGCTCCCTCGACTTTAACTATGGCTACACCTTC
NA | NA | TRBJ2-7 | TRBV5-6 | CASSLVLDGGYYEQYF | TGTGCCAGCAGCTTGGTTTTAGACGGAGGATATTACGAGCAGTACTTC
TRBD2 | NA | TRBJ2-7 | TRBV27 | CASSLGRPGLADYEQYF | TGTGCCAGCAGTTTAGGTAGGCCGGGACTAGCGGACTACGAGCAGTACTTC
TRBD1 | NA | TRBJ1-4 | TRBV10-3 | CAISDGTGDEKLFF | TGTGCCATCTCTGACGGGACAGGGGATGAAAAACTGTTTTTT
NA | NA | TRBJ2-7 | TRBV5-6 | CASSLAALGGVGEQYF | TGTGCCAGCAGCTTGGCAGCCCTAGGAGGAGTCGGCGAGCAGTACTTC
TRBD1 | NA | TRBJ1-2 | TRBV12-3/TRBV12-4 | CASSLDRGGYTF | TGTGCCAGCAGTTTAGACAGGGGTGGCTACACCTTC
TRBD1 | NA | TRBJ1-4 | TRBV28 | CASSVGQGVEKLFF | TGTGCCAGCAGTGTGGGACAGGGTGTGGAAAAACTGTTTTTT
NA | NA | TRBJ2-7 | TRBV18 | CASSPTSLSYEQYF | TGTGCCAGCTCACCGACTAGTCTTTCCTACGAGCAGTACTTC
NA | NA | TRBJ1-2 | TRBV10-3 | CAISESGGGDYGYTF | TGTGCCATCAGTGAGTCGGGAGGGGGGGACTATGGCTACACCTTC
NA | NA | TRBJ2-1 | TRBV7-8 | CASSPYRYNEQFF | TGTGCCAGCAGCCCTTACAGGTACAATGAGCAGTTCTTC
NA | few | TRBJ2-1 | TRBV7-9 | CASSFGAVEGEQFF | TGTGCCAGCAGCTTTGGTGCGGTCGAGGGTGAGCAGTTCTTC
NA | NA | TRBJ2-7 | TRBV10-3 | CAISGKDSNSNYEQYF | TGTGCCATCAGTGGAAAGGACAGCAATTCGAACTACGAGCAGTACTTC
NA | NA | TRBJ2-1 | TRBV6-2/TRBV6-3 | CASSYGIDGSGEQFF | TGTGCCAGCAGTTACGGGATAGACGGGTCAGGGGAGCAGTTCTTC
TRBD2 | NA | TRBJ2-7 | TRBV7-9 | CASSLDLTSGTYEQYF | TGTGCCAGCAGCTTAGATCTGACTAGCGGTACCTACGAGCAGTACTTC